One and the same sample provided the 9 T cell receptor beta chains below, sequenced in a study of cytomegalovirus exposure and HLA in healthy donors. The PCR contained 60 Vbeta and 13 Jbeta primers. Only in-frame clones appear in the TCRdb table, and some are missing; sequencing was by immunoSEQ multiplex PCR. The table lists around 68,000 clones, about 85% of them singletons. Specimen: PBMCs. All receptors derive from a female donor in good health and CMV-seronegative.

The chain has TRBV7-3 and TRBJ2-3; TRBD2 might be the D (6 bases). Germline V lookup: CDR1 SGHTA, CDR2 FQGTGA. The CDR3 is 14 amino acids. The V end lost 5 bases, the J end lost 0 bases, and 9 bases lay between the germline ends. CDR3 coding DNA: TGTGCCAGCAGCCTAGGGACTAGCACAGATACGCAGTATTTT. It translates to CASSLGTSTDTQYF. Using reference TRBV7-3 and TRBJ2-3 for the parts outside the CDR3, the full variable domain is GAGVSQTPSNKVTEKGKYVELRCDPISGHTALYWYRQSLGQGPEFLIYFQGTGAADDSGLPNDRFFAVRPEGSVSTLKIQRTERGDSAVYLCASSLGTSTDTQYFGPGTRLTVL.

The CDR3 coding sequence is TGTGCCAGCAGTTTCCCGGGGGGGCGGCAGGATACGCAGTATTTT. Amino acid sequence: CASSFPGGRQDTQYF. The chain recombines TRBV6-5 with TRBJ2-3; 8 bases match TRBD2. Trimming cost V 4 bases and J 6 bases; bases outside gene matches: 9. There are 15 residues in the CDR3. Looked up from germline, CDR1 is MNHEY and CDR2 is SVGAGI.

This clone has just a few counts. The chain links TRBV27 to TRBJ2-2; the D gene is possibly TRBD2 (5 bases). The CDR3 has 17 amino acids. V was cut by 6 bases and J by 0 bases, with 17 bases left in between. Germline CDR1 is MNHEY and CDR2 is SMNVEV (reference sequence). The CDR3 reads CASSSRLGRANTGELFF. The CDR3, as DNA: TGTGCCAGCAGCTCCCGGTTGGGGAGAGCGAACACCGGGGAGCTGTTTTTT.

The rearrangement joins TRBV6-6 to TRBJ2-1; 11 bases line up with TRBD1. V lost 5 bases and J lost 7; bases outside the gene matches: 7. CDR3 length: 15 residues. Per the germline V gene, CDR1 is MNHNY and CDR2 is SVGAGI (reference sequence). The CDR3 coding sequence is TGTGCCAGCAGTCCCGGGACAGGGGGTTCAAATGAGCAGTTCTTC. Translated, it gives CASSPGTGGSNEQFF.

The J gene is TRBJ1-1, the V gene TRBV2, with 7 positions matching TRBD1. The length of the CDR3 is 12 residues. Trimming cost V 6 bases and J 10 bases; bases outside gene matches: 8. The germline V gene has CDR1 SNHLY and CDR2 FYNNEI. CDR3 DNA: TGTGCCAGCAGACGACAGGGTATGGGAGCTTTCTTT. It encodes CASRRQGMGAFF.

The chain joins TRBV7-3 to TRBJ2-2, with 7 nucleotides matching TRBD1. J gave up 5 bases and V 3 bases, and 6 bases lay outside the gene matches. Germline V gene lookup returns CDR1 SGHTA and CDR2 FQGTGA. This CDR3 region has 15 residues. The CDR3 spells CASSFNRGETGELFF. As DNA, the CDR3 is TGTGCCAGCAGCTTTAACAGGGGAGAAACCGGGGAGCTGTTTTTT.

The chain links TRBV14 to TRBJ2-3; TRBD2 is a possible D gene (7 bases). This CDR3 has 16 residues. Germline V gives CDR1 SGHDN, CDR2 FVKESK. Deletions cut 4 bases from V and 0 bases from J, with 14 bases between. The CDR3 DNA reads TGTGCCAGCAGCCCTTATGGGGGGGCTAGCACAGATACGCAGTATTTT. Translation gives CASSPYGGASTDTQYF.

The chain uses TRBV18 and TRBJ2-5, with 8 bases matching TRBD2. CDR3 size: 13 residues. Trimming at V came to 6 bases and at J to 5 bases, leaving 5 bases not matched to a gene. CDR1 and CDR2 (germline): KGHSH, LQKENI. This CDR3 is CASSGLVGETQYF. DNA for the CDR3: TGTGCCAGCTCGGGACTAGTTGGGGAGACCCAGTACTTC.

This clone occurred a few times. The chain employs TRBV20-1 and TRBJ1-4; D is unclear. Germline V gives CDR1 DFQATT, CDR2 SNEGSKA (reference sequence). Trimming stripped 6 bases from V and 2 bases from J, with 4 bases between. The CDR3 totals 11 residues. The CDR3 reads CSALTNEKLFF. Here the CDR3 DNA reads TGCAGTGCACTCACTAATGAAAAACTGTTTTTT.